This T cell receptor (beta chain) stems from a study of cytomegalovirus exposure and HLA in healthy donors. The study, taken as a whole, reports: Donors were assumed by presence/absence analyses to have roughly uniform sequencing depth. One later analysis reportedly identified an Asian-associated ancestry cluster that showed fewer N-insertions than the roughly 720-donor mean. A later examination showed that TCR association rates differed by HLA locus, with DRB1 most and HLA-C fewest.

Primers included in the PCR were 60 Vbeta and 13 Jbeta primers. Profiled with immunoSEQ multiplex PCR; TCRdb holds only in-frame clones, not every one. This table holds 84,000 or so clones, roughly 84% found once. Germline V gene data show CDR1 as SGHNT and CDR2 as YYREEE (reference sequence). This CDR3 contains 15 residues. V lost 4 bases to trimming and J lost 8 bases; unmatched junction nucleotides: 6. Of note for this clone: Its antigen is still unknown.

The J gene is TRBJ2-1, the V gene TRBV5-4; 13 positions match TRBD2. Sequencing input: PBMCs. This TCR was sampled from a man between 25 and 39 years old in good health and CMV-seronegative. CDR3 DNA: TGTGCCAGCAGCATAGGACTAGCGGGGGTTGATGAGCAGTTCTTC. Translating gives CASSIGLAGVDEQFF.